Listed below are T cell receptor beta chains from one sample, sequenced in a study of blood T cell repertoires in COVID-19. Sequencing was performed with immunoSEQ multiplex PCR; in TCRdb, only in-frame clones are kept and a portion is missing. The table lists 370,000 or so clones, 80% to 90% of them singletons. The sequenced sample consisted of PBMCs or T cells enriched from blood (not recorded which). These receptors all stem from a young man who had recovered from COVID-19. Each CDR3 is given with its conserved first and last residue. A D gene is named only where the DNA matches it firmly. Part of the rows lack a size; the others show once, few, many or a class for expanded clones.

TRBV12-3/TRBV12-4	.	.	TRBJ2-7	CASSPRGSEQYF	TGTGCCAGCAGTCCCCGCGGTTCCGAGCAGTACTTC
TRBV6-6	.	TRBD2	TRBJ2-3	CASSYSGGSGTDTQYF	TGTGCCAGCAGTTACTCGGGGGGGTCTGGCACAGATACGCAGTATTTT
TRBV19	once	TRBD1	TRBJ2-4	CASSRQGLIQYF	TGTGCCAGTAGTAGACAGGGGCTCATTCAGTACTTC
TRBV4-1	.	TRBD2	TRBJ2-1	CASSQDGHSGGASYNEQFF	TGCGCCAGCAGCCAAGACGGGCATAGCGGGGGGGCATCCTACAATGAGCAGTTCTTC
TRBV18	.	.	TRBJ1-1	CASTTGGITEAFF	TGTGCCAGCACAACGGGAGGAATCACTGAAGCTTTCTTT
TRBV5-4	.	.	TRBJ2-1	CASSLGGQNYNEQFF	TGTGCCAGCAGCTTGGGAGGCCAAAACTACAATGAGCAGTTCTTC
TRBV11-3	once	.	TRBJ1-1	CASSLRGSRMNTEAFF	TGTGCCAGCAGTCTTAGGGGCAGCCGAATGAACACTGAAGCTTTCTTT
TRBV11-2	.	TRBD2	TRBJ2-5	CASSPGTSSQTQYF	TGTGCCAGCAGCCCGGGGACTAGCAGCCAGACCCAGTACTTC
TRBV14	.	.	TRBJ2-3	CASRHQAGADTQYF	TGTGCCAGCAGACATCAGGCAGGGGCAGATACGCAGTATTTT
TRBV18	.	TRBD2	TRBJ2-1	CASSRSSGGYEQFF	TGTGCCAGCTCACGGTCTAGCGGGGGGTACGAGCAGTTCTTC
TRBV3-1/TRBV3-2	.	TRBD2	TRBJ2-3	CASSPGTSGGGWIDTQYF	TGTGCCAGCAGCCCCGGGACTAGCGGGGGCGGGTGGATAGATACGCAGTATTTT
TRBV18	.	.	TRBJ1-6	CASSPLGSYNSPLHF	TGTGCCAGCTCACCACTCGGCTCCTATAATTCACCCCTCCACTTT
TRBV11-2	.	TRBD1	TRBJ1-2	CASSRQGANGYTF	TGTGCCAGCAGCCGACAGGGGGCGAATGGCTACACCTTC
TRBV3-1/TRBV3-2	.	.	TRBJ2-2	CASSQDRVGTGELFF	TGTGCCAGCAGCCAAGACAGGGTAGGGACCGGGGAGCTGTTTTTT
TRBV5-6	.	.	TRBJ2-7	CASSLSSYEQYF	TGTGCCAGCAGCCTCTCCAGCTACGAGCAGTACTTC
TRBV5-4	.	TRBD1	TRBJ1-1	CASSFRSTGGLLAFF	TGTGCCAGCAGCTTCAGGTCTACAGGGGGCCTCTTAGCTTTCTTT
TRBV29-1	.	.	TRBJ2-2	CSVDQREGNTGELFF	TGCAGCGTTGACCAGAGAGAGGGGAACACCGGGGAGCTGTTTTTT
TRBV11-2	.	.	TRBJ1-4	CASSETGRGSEKLFF	TGTGCCAGCAGCGAAACAGGGAGGGGGTCGGAAAAACTGTTTTTT
TRBV27	once	.	TRBJ1-6	CASSRANSPLHF	TGTGCCAGCAGCAGGGCTAATTCACCCCTCCACTTT
TRBV11-3	.	.	TRBJ2-2	CASSFFPAGELFF	TGTGCCAGCAGCTTTTTCCCGGCCGGGGAGCTGTTTTTT
TRBV5-1	.	.	TRBJ2-2	CASSFSLSNTGELFF	TGCGCCAGCAGCTTTAGTCTAAGTAACACCGGGGAGCTGTTTTTT
TRBV18	.	TRBD1	TRBJ2-4	CASSPRKEKDRASAKNIQYF	TGTGCCAGCTCACCACGTAAGGAAAAGGACAGGGCCTCCGCCAAAAACATTCAGTACTTC
TRBV4-1	.	.	TRBJ1-5	CASSYGTTNSNQPQHF	TGCGCCAGCAGCTACGGGACAACTAATAGCAATCAGCCCCAGCATTTT